The T cell receptor (beta chain) described here comes from a study of T cell responses to AZD1222 COVID-19 vaccine. As to this clone: Its antigen is unidentified.

This CDR3 spans 13 amino acids. V lost 0 bases and J 7 bases, leaving 11 bases between the germline ends. Germline values: CDR1 SGDLS, CDR2 YYNGEE. This table comes from immunoSEQ multiplex PCR, and its TCRdb copy is limited to in-frame clones, with some not included. Of some 140,000 clones in the sample, 88% were seen once. Findings and limits, study-wide: Baseline testing showed seropositivity in only six AZD1222 recipients. Spike as a whole was targeted by vaccine-associated CD4 TCRs, dominant at 160-218 and 743-854. Donors skewed white British and female; clonal diversity was possibly underestimated.

The chain recombines TRBV9 with TRBJ2-7; D gene unclear. The clonotype was recovered from an adult in good health. The source was peripheral blood, collected on day 0 of AZD1222 vaccination. CDR3 residues: CASSVATYDEQYF. The CDR3, as DNA: TGTGCCAGCAGCGTAGCTACGTACGATGAGCAGTACTTC.